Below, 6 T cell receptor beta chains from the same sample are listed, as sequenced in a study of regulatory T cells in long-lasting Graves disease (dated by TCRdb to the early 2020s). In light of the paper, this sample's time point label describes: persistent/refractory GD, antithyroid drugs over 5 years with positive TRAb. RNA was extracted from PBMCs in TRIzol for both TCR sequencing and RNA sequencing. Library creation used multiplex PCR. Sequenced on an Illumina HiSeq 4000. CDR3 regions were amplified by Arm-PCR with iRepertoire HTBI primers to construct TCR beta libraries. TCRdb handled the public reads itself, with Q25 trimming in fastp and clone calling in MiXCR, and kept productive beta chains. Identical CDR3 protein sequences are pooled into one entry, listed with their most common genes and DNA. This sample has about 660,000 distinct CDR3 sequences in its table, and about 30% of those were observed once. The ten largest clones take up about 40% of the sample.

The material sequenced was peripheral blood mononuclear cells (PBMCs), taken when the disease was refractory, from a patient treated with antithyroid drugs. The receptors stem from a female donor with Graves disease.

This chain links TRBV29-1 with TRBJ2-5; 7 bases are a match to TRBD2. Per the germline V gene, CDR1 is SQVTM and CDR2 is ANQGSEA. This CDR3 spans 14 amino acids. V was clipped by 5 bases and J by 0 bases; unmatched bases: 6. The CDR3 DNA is TGCAGCGTTATGGAGGGAGGGTACCAAGAGACCCAGTACTTC. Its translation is CSVMEGGYQETQYF. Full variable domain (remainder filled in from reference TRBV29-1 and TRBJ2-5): SAVISQKPSRDICQRGTSLTIQCQVDSQVTMMFWYRQQPGQSLTLIATANQGSEATYESGFVIDKFPISRPNLTFSTLTVSNMSPEDSSIYLCSVMEGGYQETQYFGPGTRLLVL.

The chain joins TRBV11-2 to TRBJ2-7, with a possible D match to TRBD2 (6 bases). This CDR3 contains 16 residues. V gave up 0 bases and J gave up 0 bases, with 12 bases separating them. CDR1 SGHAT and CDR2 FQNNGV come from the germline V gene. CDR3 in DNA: TGTGCCAGCAGCTTAGAGGAACTAGCCGCCTCCTACGAGCAGTACTTC. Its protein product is CASSLEELAASYEQYF.

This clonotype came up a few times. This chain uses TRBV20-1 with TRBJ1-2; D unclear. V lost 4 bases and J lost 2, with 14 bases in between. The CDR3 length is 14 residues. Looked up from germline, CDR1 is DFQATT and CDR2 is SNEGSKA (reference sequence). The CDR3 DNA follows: TGCAGTGCTACCCACAGAGGTGTGAACTATGGCTACACCTTC. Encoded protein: CSATHRGVNYGYTF.

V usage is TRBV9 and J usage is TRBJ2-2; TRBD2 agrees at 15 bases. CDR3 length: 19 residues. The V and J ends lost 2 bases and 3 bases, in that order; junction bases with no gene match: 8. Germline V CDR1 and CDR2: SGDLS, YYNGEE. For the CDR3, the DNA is TGTGCCAGCAGCGTTAAGAGCGGACTAGCGGGAGGGTACACCGGGGAGCTGTTTTTT. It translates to CASSVKSGLAGGYTGELFF.

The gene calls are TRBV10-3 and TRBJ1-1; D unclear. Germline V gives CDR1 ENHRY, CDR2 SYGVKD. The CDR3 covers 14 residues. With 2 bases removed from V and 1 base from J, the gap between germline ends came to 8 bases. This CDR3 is CAISETTSNTEAFF. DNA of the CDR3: TGTGCCATCAGTGAGACCACATCGAACACTGAAGCTTTCTTT.

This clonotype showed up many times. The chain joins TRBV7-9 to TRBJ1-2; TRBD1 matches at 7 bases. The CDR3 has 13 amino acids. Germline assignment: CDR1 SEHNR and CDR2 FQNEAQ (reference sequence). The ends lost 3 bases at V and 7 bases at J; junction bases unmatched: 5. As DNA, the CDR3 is TGTGCCAGCAGCTTGGATCCAGGGGGTGGCTACACCTTC. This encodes CASSLDPGGGYTF.